This TCR beta chain was captured by sequencing in a study of shared clonotypes between healthy human individuals. CDR1 is SQVTM, CDR2 ANQGSEA, per germline. V was shortened by 4 bases and J by 0 bases, with 8 bases between the two germline ends. This CDR3 region has 13 residues. Measured with immunoSEQ multiplex PCR; TCRdb has only the in-frame clones, and not every one. The sample carries roughly 500,000 clones, around 79% recorded once. Sample: PBMCs. The chain joins TRBV29-1 to TRBJ2-3; D is uncertain. The sequence came from a woman aged 40 to 55 in good health. Some clones in this sample may be carry-over from other donors' samples. In DNA, the CDR3 is TGCAGCGTTGTAACAGATAGCACAGATACGCAGTATTTT. Translating gives CSVVTDSTDTQYF.